A single sample is the source of the 9 T cell receptor beta chains below, sequenced in a study of blood T cells in healthy people across ages. A second PCR of 7 to 11 cycles used a sample-barcoded 5' primer and a J-beta primer mix. TCRdb reprocessed the 5' RACE reads with MiXCR, giving one entry per CDR3 protein. Among some 760,000 distinct CDR3 sequences listed, roughly 25% were seen once. The sample was also linked to a second study, of T cells of mothers and their children.

Sequences were obtained from blood. The receptors stem from a boy between 10 and 17 years old in good health.

The chain carries TRBV7-2 and TRBJ2-3; D possibly corresponds to TRBD2 (6 bases). CDR3 size: 14 residues. V lost 0 bases and J lost 7, with 11 bases in between. Germline-derived CDR1 and CDR2 are SGHTA and FQGNSA. The CDR3 loop is CASSLAGGGNTQYF. Written as DNA, the CDR3 is TGTGCCAGCAGCTTAGCGGGGGGAGGAAATACGCAGTATTTT. The whole variable domain, remainder taken from reference TRBV7-2 and TRBJ2-3, is GAGVSQSPSNKVTEKGKDVELRCDPISGHTALYWYRQSLGQGLEFLIYFQGNSAPDKSGLPSDRFSAERTGGSVSTLTIQRTQQEDSAVYLCASSLAGGGNTQYFGPGTRLTVL.

V is TRBV7-2 and J is TRBJ1-2; 11 bases map to TRBD1. The CDR3 covers 17 residues. The germline CDR1 and CDR2 sequences are SGHTA and FQGNSA. Trimming at V came to 3 bases and at J to 0 bases, leaving 6 bases not matched to a gene. The DNA for the CDR3 is TGTGCCAGCAGCTTTTCGTGGACAGGGGGCCCTAACTATGGCTACACCTTC. This sequence encodes CASSFSWTGGPNYGYTF.

This CDR3 reads CASNGPSVTQYF. CDR3 DNA sequence: TGTGCCAGCAATGGGCCATCGGTGACTCAGTACTTC. The chain combines TRBV3-1 with TRBJ2-5; no firm D call. Trimming took 7 bases from V and 11 from J, leaving 17 bases between them. This CDR3 is 12 amino acids long. Looked up from germline, CDR1 is LGHDT and CDR2 is YNNKEL (reference sequence).

This clonotype was found a few times. J is TRBJ2-1 and V is TRBV29-1, with 10 bases matching TRBD2. The germline V gene encodes CDR1 SQVTM and CDR2 ANQGSEA. J lost 4 bases, V lost 6 bases, and 6 bases had no gene match. This CDR3 has 14 amino acids. CDR3: CSVPTSGEYNEQFF. CDR3 nucleotide sequence: TGCAGCGTCCCAACTAGCGGGGAGTACAATGAGCAGTTCTTC.

The chain links TRBV5-1 to TRBJ2-1, with 13 bases aligning to TRBD2. The CDR3 spans 15 residues. Germline CDR1 reads SGHRS; CDR2 reads YFSETQ. The J segment lost 7 bases and the V segment lost 3 bases, leaving 4 bases of the junction unmatched. The CDR3 nucleotides read TGCGCCAGCAGCTCACTAGCGGGAGGGACAAATGAGCAGTTCTTC. Its protein is CASSSLAGGTNEQFF. The full variable domain, with the rest looked up from reference TRBV5-1 and TRBJ2-1, is KAGVTQTPRYLIKTRGQQVTLSCSPISGHRSVSWYQQTPGQGLQFLFEYFSETQRNKGNFPGRFSGRQFSNSRSEMNVSTLELGDSALYLCASSSLAGGTNEQFFGPGTRLTVL.

The table lists this clonotype with a few counts. This chain connects TRBV5-6 to TRBJ2-1; the D gene could be TRBD1 or TRBD2 (6 bases each). The CDR3 runs to 15 residues. V was trimmed by 6 bases and J by 4 bases, leaving 17 bases between them. The V gene's germline CDR1 is SGHDT and CDR2 YYEEEE. Written as DNA, the CDR3 is TGTGCCAGCACCATAGGGGGGCCGCGGTACAATGAGCAGTTCTTC. It codes for CASTIGGPRYNEQFF.

This clonotype was observed a handful of times. The junction shows a germline mismatch at one end, possibly a read error. The V call is TRBV20-1, the J call TRBJ1-6; 7 bases map to TRBD1. The CDR3 consists of 15 residues. The germline V gene has CDR1 DFQATT and CDR2 SNEGSKA (reference sequence). CDR3 amino acids: CSARVPGQNNSPLHF. CDR3 DNA: TGCAGTGCGAGAGTACCGGGACAGAATAATTCACCCCTCCACTTT.

This clonotype was picked up a small number of times. This chain connects TRBV25-1 to TRBJ2-1, with TRBD2 as a possible D gene (6 bases). CDR1 and CDR2 from the germline V gene are MGHDK and SYGVNS. The germline V and J ends were trimmed by 2 bases and 9 bases, with 14 bases remaining between them. This CDR3 has 14 amino acids. Here the CDR3 DNA reads TGTGCCAGCAGTGAAGGGTATTGGGGAGGTGAGCAGTTCTTC. Protein product: CASSEGYWGGEQFF.

The chain carries TRBV28 and TRBJ2-3; D not resolved. Germline values: CDR1 MDHEN, CDR2 SYDVKM. The V gene lost 4 bases and the J gene lost 8 bases, with 13 bases spanning the gap. The CDR3 has 13 amino acids. This CDR3 reads CASSSTFLSTQYF. The DNA of the CDR3 is TGTGCCAGCAGTTCCACATTTTTAAGTACGCAGTATTTT.